This T cell receptor beta chain was identified in a study of radiotherapy plus CTLA-4 blockade in lung cancer. Method: immunoSEQ multiplex PCR; TCRdb's copy keeps in-frame clones and lacks some. Counted here are about 110,000 clones, over 75% occurring once; the ten biggest clones make up 2.4%. The TCR comes from a human donor with non-small cell lung cancer that progressed on radiotherapy plus ipilimumab. Some clones in this sample may be carry-over from other donors' samples. This sample comprised peripheral blood, obtained from a patient treated with radiotherapy plus ipilimumab.

CDR3 in DNA: TGTGCCAGCTCACCACCGGGATCTTGGGAGACTGAAGCTTTCTTT. It specifies CASSPPGSWETEAFF. The V call is TRBV18, the J call TRBJ1-1; no firm D call. Trimming left V 0 bases short and J 5 bases short, with 13 bases between. The CDR3 spans 15 residues. CDR1 is KGHSH, CDR2 LQKENI, per germline.